The sequence of this T cell receptor (beta chain) was determined in a study of T-cell reconstitution after alpha-beta-depleted transplantation in children. General study points: Several hundred expanded graft clones reportedly supplied alpha-beta T cells about two months after transplant.

Trimming left V 4 bases short and J 8 bases short, with 12 bases between. CDR3 length: 13 amino acids. The library targeted TCRbeta and was prepared with unique molecular identifiers. TCRdb used MiXCR to reprocess the PCR reads, holding one entry per CDR3 protein. Of about 340,000 distinct CDR3 sequences in the sample, around 15% are singletons; the top ten hold roughly 40%. For this clonotype: The antigen remains unidentified.

The sequenced sample was PBMCs, mostly from graft donor cells, obtained 360 days after TCRalphabeta/CD19-depleted stem cell transplant. The genes are TRBV12-3 or TRBV12-4 and TRBJ2-1; D gene ambiguous. The receptor was derived from a male patient aged 2-9 years who had a stem cell transplant for acute lymphoblastic leukemia, so the T cells may come from the graft donor. CDR3 amino acids: CASSYHLVHEQFF. DNA for the CDR3: TGTGCCAGCAGTTACCATCTTGTCCATGAGCAGTTCTTC.